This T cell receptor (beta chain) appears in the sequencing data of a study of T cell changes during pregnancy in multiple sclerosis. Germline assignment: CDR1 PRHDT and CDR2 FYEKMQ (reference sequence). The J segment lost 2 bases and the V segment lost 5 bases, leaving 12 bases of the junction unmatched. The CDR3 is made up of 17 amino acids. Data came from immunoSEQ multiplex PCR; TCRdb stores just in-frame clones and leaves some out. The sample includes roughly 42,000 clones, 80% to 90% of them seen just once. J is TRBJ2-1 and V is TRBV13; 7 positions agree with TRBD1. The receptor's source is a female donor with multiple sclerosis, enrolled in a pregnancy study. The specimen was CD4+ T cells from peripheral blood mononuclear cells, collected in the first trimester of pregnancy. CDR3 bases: TGTGCCAGCAGCCCGAGGGGGCGGAATCGGACCTACAATGAGCAGTTCTTC. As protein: CASSPRGRNRTYNEQFF.